Following are 8 T cell receptor beta chains from one sample sequenced in a study of cytomegalovirus exposure and HLA in healthy donors (TCRdb year 2017). Library preparation employed the immunoSEQ multiplex PCR assay. For the multiplex PCR, a mixture combining 60 forward primers for TCR Vbeta segments and 13 reverse primers for TCR Jbeta segments was used. The table was pulled from immuneACCESS by TCRdb, which kept in-frame rearrangements only. Such tables lose some clones; where checked, under half of the loss comes from unresolved V genes, and the rest has no known cause. The sample table contains 210,000 or so clones; only one count was recorded for 65% to 85% of them. 0.71% of the sample belongs to the ten largest clones. The sequencing input was PBMCs. Receptors originate from a boy aged 2 to 10 in good health and CMV-seronegative.

This chain links TRBV7-9 with TRBJ2-7; weak D call: TRBD1 (6 bases). The germline V gene encodes CDR1 SEHNR and CDR2 FQNEAQ (reference sequence). V was pared by 4 bases and J by 0 bases, with 13 bases between. The CDR3 is 15 amino acids. The CDR3 region has the DNA TGTGCCAGCAGCTCCCGGGACACCTACTCCTACGAGCAGTACTTC. Protein: CASSSRDTYSYEQYF. The full variable domain, completed using reference TRBV7-9 and TRBJ2-7, is DTGVSQNPRHKITKRGQNVTFRCDPISEHNRLYWYRQTLGQGPEFLTYFQNEAQLEKSRLLSDRFSAERPKGSFSTLEIQRTEQGDSAMYLCASSSRDTYSYEQYFGPGTRLTVT.

The chain is built from TRBV4-2 and TRBJ2-1; 7 bases agree with TRBD1. V was pared by 1 base and J by 5 bases, with 8 bases of the junction left unmatched. This CDR3 has 16 amino acids. Germline V gene sequence: CDR1 LGHNA, CDR2 YNFKEQ. CDR3 residues: CASSQVLDRRNNEQFF. CDR3 in DNA: TGTGCCAGCAGCCAAGTATTGGACAGGAGAAACAATGAGCAGTTCTTC.

V usage is TRBV5-1 and J usage is TRBJ2-5, with D maybe TRBD1 (5 bases). The end of the DNA is better explained by TRBJ2-7, so the J call may be wrong. Germline V gene sequence: CDR1 SGHRS, CDR2 YFSETQ. This CDR3 contains 14 residues. The CDR3 sequence is CASSLKDTFYEQYF. CDR3 nucleotides: TGCGCCAGCAGCTTGAAGGACACCTTCTACGAGCAGTACTTC.

This clone was observed a handful of times. Here the CDR3 DNA reads TGTGCCAGCAGCCAAGACGGGACAGGGAACACTGAAGCTTTCTTT. This translates into CASSQDGTGNTEAFF. V gene TRBV4-2 combines with J gene TRBJ1-1, with 8 bases aligning to TRBD1. Losses at the gene ends were 0 bases for V and 1 base for J; bases not matched to a gene: 1. The CDR3 length is 15 residues. Germline CDR1 is LGHNA and CDR2 is YNFKEQ.

The J gene is TRBJ2-5, the V gene TRBV6-1, with D hard to call. CDR1 and CDR2 (germline): MNHNS, SASEGT. Trimming cost V 3 bases and J 7 bases, with 12 bases left between them. This CDR3 is 13 amino acids long. CDR3 amino acids: CASSDEILGTQYF. In nucleotides, the CDR3 is TGTGCCAGCAGTGACGAGATCCTAGGGACCCAGTACTTC.

CDR3 in amino acids: CASSRGTDTQYF. In DNA, the CDR3 is TGTGCCAGCAGCCGCGGCACAGATACGCAGTATTTT. The J gene is TRBJ2-3, the V gene TRBV9; D is unclear. Trimming removed 4 bases at V and 1 base at J, with 4 bases between. In germline, CDR1 is SGDLS, CDR2 YYNGEE. CDR3 length: 12 amino acids.

The rearrangement links TRBV7-2 to TRBJ1-2, with D hard to call. The CDR3 length is 13 residues. Germline CDR1 and CDR2: SGHTA and FQGNSA. Trimming cost V 1 base and J 4 bases, with 7 bases left between them. CDR3 residues: CASSLDNIYGYTF. The CDR3 DNA reads TGTGCCAGCAGCTTAGATAACATCTATGGCTACACCTTC.

The rearrangement joins TRBV5-1 to TRBJ2-1; D gene unclear. V was clipped by 0 bases and J by 11 bases, with 9 bases between them. The CDR3 runs 12 residues. Germline V gene data show CDR1 as SGHRS and CDR2 as YFSETQ. CDR3 sequence reads: CASSLDTDQQFF. The CDR3 nucleotides read TGCGCCAGCAGCTTGGATACAGATCAGCAGTTCTTC.